The 30 T cell receptor beta chains below come from one sample, sequenced in a study of shared clonotypes between healthy human individuals. Profiled with immunoSEQ multiplex PCR; TCRdb holds only in-frame clones, not every one. The sample has about 380,000 clones; around 96% are singletons. Sequencing was done on a sample of memory CD8+ T cells sorted from blood. The subset is: CD45RO+ cells pooled with CCR7-negative TemRA cells. These receptors were taken from a man aged 30 to 45 in good health.

The J gene is TRBJ2-5, the V gene TRBV29-1; D may be TRBD2 (5 bases). The V end was cut by 1 base, the J end by 2 bases, with 11 bases between. The CDR3 extends over 14 amino acids. The V gene's germline CDR1 is SQVTM and CDR2 ANQGSEA. The DNA for the CDR3 is TGCAGCGTTGAAGTTAGACGGGAACAAGAGACCCAGTACTTC. Amino acids: CSVEVRREQETQYF. The whole variable domain, remainder taken from reference TRBV29-1 and TRBJ2-5, is SAVISQKPSRDICQRGTSLTIQCQVDSQVTMMFWYRQQPGQSLTLIATANQGSEATYESGFVIDKFPISRPNLTFSTLTVSNMSPEDSSIYLCSVEVRREQETQYFGPGTRLLVL.

The chain combines TRBV5-1 with TRBJ2-7; 8 bases agree with TRBD1. The CDR3 totals 13 residues. CDR1 and CDR2 (germline): SGHRS, YFSETQ. The V and J ends lost 0 bases and 12 bases, in that order; junction bases with no gene match: 8. CDR3 protein: CASSLADPGGGYF. The CDR3 DNA sequence: TGCGCCAGCAGCTTGGCTGATCCAGGGGGCGGGTACTTC.

This chain links TRBV27 with TRBJ1-5; D unresolved. Trimming removed 8 bases from V and 0 bases from J, with 8 bases in between. This CDR3 comprises 13 residues. The V gene's germline CDR1 is MNHEY and CDR2 SMNVEV (reference sequence). The chain's CDR3 is CASRRNSNQPQHF. CDR3 bases: TGTGCCAGCCGGAGGAATAGCAATCAGCCCCAGCATTTT.

The chain carries TRBV7-9 and TRBJ1-1, with D possibly matching TRBD1 (5 bases). The CDR3 totals 15 residues. V lost 1 base and J 3 bases, leaving 12 bases between the germline ends. CDR1 is SEHNR, CDR2 FQNEAQ, per germline (reference sequence). This chain's CDR3 is CASSLGRGMDTEAFF. Here the CDR3 DNA reads TGTGCCAGCAGCTTAGGTCGGGGGATGGACACTGAAGCTTTCTTT.

The chain is built from TRBV28 and TRBJ2-1; TRBD2 might be the D (6 bases). Trimming left V 7 bases short and J 4 bases short, with 17 bases between. The CDR3 loop spans 15 amino acids. In germline, CDR1 is MDHEN, CDR2 SYDVKM. For the CDR3, the DNA is TGTGCCAGCAAAGTTGCGGCTAGCGCGTACAATGAGCAGTTCTTC. Amino acids: CASKVAASAYNEQFF.

V and J are TRBV18 and TRBJ2-5, with D uncertain. CDR3 length equals 11 residues. V shed 4 bases and J shed 3 bases, with 3 bases lying between them. Germline-derived CDR1 and CDR2 are KGHSH and LQKENI. DNA of the CDR3: TGTGCCAGCTCACTCGAAGAGACCCAGTACTTC. It translates to CASSLEETQYF.

Concerning this clone: This CDR3 is also generated by other DNA sequences in the sample. The chain links TRBV10-3 to TRBJ2-7; 11 bases match TRBD2. The V gene end was trimmed by 4 bases and the J gene end by 1 base; junction bases not matched to a gene: 0. The V gene's germline CDR1 is ENHRY and CDR2 SYGVKD. The CDR3 contains 14 residues. As DNA, the CDR3 is TGTGCCATCAGTGGGACTAGCGGGTCCTACGAGCAGTACTTC. Its translation is CAISGTSGSYEQYF.

This chain joins TRBV2 and TRBJ2-3; 10 bases are shared with TRBD2. CDR3 size: 15 residues. The V segment lost 7 bases and the J segment 6 bases; nucleotides outside the gene matches: 10. Germline loops: CDR1 SNHLY, CDR2 FYNNEI. CDR3 region: CASMWASGSRDTQYF. Written as DNA, the CDR3 is TGTGCCAGCATGTGGGCTAGCGGGAGTAGGGATACGCAGTATTTT.

The chain is built from TRBV6-5 and TRBJ1-2; D is unclear. V lost 10 bases, J lost 8 bases, and 11 bases lay in between. This CDR3 has 10 residues. CDR1 and CDR2 (germline): MNHEY, SVGAGI. The CDR3, as DNA: TGTGCCACCGTTTCAGGAGGCTACACCTTC. It is translated as CATVSGGYTF.

This clone appeared once. The chain couples TRBV11-1 to TRBJ2-7; TRBD2 is a possible D gene (5 bases). The germline CDR1 and CDR2 sequences are SGHAT and FQDESV (reference sequence). V dropped 0 bases and J dropped 4 bases, with 10 bases sitting between them. The CDR3 is made up of 14 amino acids. The CDR3 DNA is TGTGCCAGCAGCTTAGCGGGAGTAGAATACGAGCAGTACTTC. Its translation is CASSLAGVEYEQYF. Full variable domain (outside the CDR3, taken from reference TRBV11-1 and TRBJ2-7): EAEVAQSPRYKITEKSQAVAFWCDPISGHATLYWYRQILGQGPELLVQFQDESVVDDSQLPKDRFSAERLKGVDSTLKIQPAELGDSAMYLCASSLAGVEYEQYFGPGTRLTVT.

This chain links TRBV15 with TRBJ1-2, with a tentative D call TRBD1 (5 bases). Germline V CDR1 and CDR2: LNHNV, YYDKDF (reference sequence). V lost 1 base, J lost 1 base, and 13 bases lay in between. The CDR3 runs 16 residues. Here the CDR3 reads CATSRAPRVYNYGYTF. DNA of the CDR3: TGTGCCACCAGCAGAGCCCCCAGGGTGTATAACTATGGCTACACCTTC.

This chain links TRBV5-1 with TRBJ2-7, with 7 nucleotides matching TRBD2. Germline values: CDR1 SGHRS, CDR2 YFSETQ. CDR3 length: 15 residues. V lost 1 base, J lost 2 bases, and 6 bases stayed unmatched. The CDR3 sequence is CASSLQGGSPYEQYF. As DNA, the CDR3 is TGCGCCAGCAGCTTGCAGGGCGGGAGCCCCTACGAGCAGTACTTC.

Here the CDR3 reads CASSRRGDRETQYF. In DNA form, the CDR3 reads TGTGCCAGCAGCAGACGAGGGGACAGGGAGACCCAGTACTTC. The chain has TRBV7-2 and TRBJ2-5, with TRBD1 matching 8 bases. This CDR3 has 14 residues. The trim removed 5 bases at V and 5 bases at J, leaving 7 bases unmatched. Germline lookup yields CDR1 SGHTA and CDR2 FQGNSA. Drawing the rest from reference TRBV7-2 and TRBJ2-5, the complete variable domain is GAGVSQSPSNKVTEKGKDVELRCDPISGHTALYWYRQSLGQGLEFLIYFQGNSAPDKSGLPSDRFSAERTGGSVSTLTIQRTQQEDSAVYLCASSRRGDRETQYFGPGTRLLVL.

The chain carries TRBV7-9 and TRBJ1-2; TRBD1 matches at 7 bases. The junction had 9 bases not matched to a gene; V was cut back by 6 bases and J by 8 bases. The germline V gene has CDR1 SEHNR and CDR2 FQNEAQ (reference sequence). CDR3 size: 13 residues. DNA of the CDR3: TGTGCCAGCAGGCAAACACAGGGGCAAGGCTACACCTTC. Residues: CASRQTQGQGYTF.

J is TRBJ1-6 and V is TRBV2; the match to TRBD1 covers 8 bases. This CDR3 has 17 residues. Germline trimming cut 11 bases from V and 0 bases from J; bases unmatched to any gene: 12. Germline CDR1 and CDR2: SNHLY and FYNNEI. CDR3: CAVTGGTGSSYNSPLHF. DNA for the CDR3: TGTGCCGTAACAGGGGGTACGGGAAGCTCCTATAATTCACCCCTCCACTTT.

Concerning this clone: This same CDR3 is encoded by further DNA sequences in the sample. The rearrangement links TRBV10-3 to TRBJ2-3, with D perhaps matching TRBD2 (5 bases). CDR1 ENHRY and CDR2 SYGVKD come from the germline V gene. V was pared by 8 bases and J by 1 base, with 10 bases between. This CDR3 has 13 amino acids. CDR3 nucleotide sequence: TGTGCCATCGGGAGCGGACGCACAGATACGCAGTATTTT. This translates into CAIGSGRTDTQYF.

The chain has TRBV11-2 and TRBJ2-3; D gene ambiguous. There are 12 residues in the CDR3. Trimming stripped 3 bases from V and 4 bases from J, with 5 bases between. Germline V gene data show CDR1 as SGHAT and CDR2 as FQNNGV. CDR3 sequence reads: CASSFKADTQYF. As DNA, the CDR3 is TGTGCCAGCAGCTTCAAAGCAGATACGCAGTATTTT.

This chain connects TRBV23-1 to TRBJ1-1; possible D gene TRBD1, 6 bases. TRBV23-1 is an ORF for which the function is uncertain. The V end was cut by 3 bases, the J end by 1 base, with 9 bases between. The CDR3 is made up of 14 amino acids. The CDR3 DNA reads as TGCGCCAGCAGTCACCGACAGGAGAACACTGAAGCTTTCTTT. Protein sequence: CASSHRQENTEAFF.

The chain couples TRBV2 to TRBJ2-1, with D possibly being TRBD1 (5 bases). The V gene's germline CDR1 is SNHLY and CDR2 FYNNEI. CDR3 length: 15 residues. Trimming left V 4 bases short and J 0 bases short, with 10 bases between. In DNA, the CDR3 is TGTGCCAGCAGTGGACAGTCAAGCTCCTACAATGAGCAGTTCTTC. Its translation is CASSGQSSSYNEQFF.

V gene TRBV5-1 combines with J gene TRBJ1-1, with D unclear. Between the trimmed V and J ends, which lost 7 bases and 3 bases, there was a span of 10 bases. CDR1 is SGHRS and CDR2 is YFSETQ in the germline V gene. The CDR3 runs to 12 residues. The CDR3 DNA reads TGCGCCAGCCTGGGGTTGGACACTGAAGCTTTCTTT. This translates into CASLGLDTEAFF.

In its sample, this clone was seen once. This rearrangement joins TRBV19 to TRBJ1-1; D gene ambiguous. Germline loops: CDR1 LNHDA, CDR2 SQIVND (reference sequence). The CDR3 consists of 13 residues. The V end was cut by 5 bases, the J end by 1 base, with 8 bases between. Here the CDR3 DNA reads TGTGCCAGTAGTTGGGCCGGGAACACTGAAGCTTTCTTT. It specifies CASSWAGNTEAFF.

V and J are TRBV7-9 and TRBJ2-1, with D uncertain. CDR1 and CDR2 (germline): SEHNR, FQNEAQ (reference sequence). The CDR3 is 11 amino acids. V was clipped by 2 bases and J by 7 bases, with 3 bases between them. The chain's CDR3 is CASSLMNEQFF. CDR3 DNA: TGTGCCAGCAGCTTAATGAATGAGCAGTTCTTC.

There are a few counts of this clone. The chain has TRBV5-1 and TRBJ2-7; TRBD1 agrees at 7 bases. The CDR3 is 14 amino acids. CDR1 SGHRS and CDR2 YFSETQ come from the germline V gene. The junction had 6 bases not matched to a gene; V was cut back by 4 bases and J by 2 bases. CDR3 in amino acids: CASSRSGTAYEQYF. In DNA, the CDR3 is TGCGCCAGCAGCCGCTCCGGGACAGCCTACGAGCAGTACTTC.

CDR3 in amino acids: CAWRTSAYEQYF. The CDR3 nucleotides read TGTGCCTGGAGGACTAGCGCCTACGAGCAGTACTTC. The gene calls are TRBV30 and TRBJ2-7; TRBD2 matches 8 bases. Germline CDR1 is GTSNPN and CDR2 is SVGIG (reference sequence). The V segment lost 3 bases and the J segment 2 bases; nucleotides outside the gene matches: 0. The CDR3 runs 12 residues.

The chain uses TRBV5-1 and TRBJ2-1, with a weak D call TRBD2 (6 bases). Germline CDR1 reads SGHRS; CDR2 reads YFSETQ. V was pared by 0 bases and J by 4 bases, with 11 bases between. CDR3 length equals 15 residues. CDR3 in amino acids: CASSLDSGAYNEQFF. CDR3 nucleotide sequence: TGCGCCAGCAGCTTGGATAGCGGAGCTTACAATGAGCAGTTCTTC. Filled out from reference TRBV5-1 and TRBJ2-1, the complete variable domain reads KAGVTQTPRYLIKTRGQQVTLSCSPISGHRSVSWYQQTPGQGLQFLFEYFSETQRNKGNFPGRFSGRQFSNSRSEMNVSTLELGDSALYLCASSLDSGAYNEQFFGPGTRLTVL.

Turning to this clone: The sample holds other DNA sequences that translate to the same CDR3. The chain employs TRBV6-5 and TRBJ2-1; 11 bases are a match to TRBD2. The CDR3 consists of 15 residues. CDR1 MNHEY and CDR2 SVGAGI come from the germline V gene. The junction had 1 base not matched to a gene; V was cut back by 2 bases and J by 4 bases. CDR3 nucleotides: TGTGCCAGCAGTTACGGGACTAGCGGTTACAATGAGCAGTTCTTC. Translation gives CASSYGTSGYNEQFF.

This clone has only one observation. This chain joins TRBV2 and TRBJ2-7, with 8 positions matching TRBD2. Germline CDR1 and CDR2: SNHLY and FYNNEI. V lost 8 bases to trimming and J lost 4 bases; unmatched junction nucleotides: 7. CDR3 length: 13 amino acids. CDR3 region: CASSGTRGYEQYF. The CDR3 bases are TGTGCCAGCTCGGGGACTAGAGGGTACGAGCAGTACTTC.

A single count supports this clone. This sample also contains other DNA sequences that code for the same CDR3. In DNA form, the CDR3 reads TGTGCCAGCAGCTTAGGAGGCCAAGAGACCCAGTACTTC. It is translated as CASSLGGQETQYF. The chain carries TRBV7-3 and TRBJ2-5; perhaps TRBD2 as D (5 bases). V dropped 2 bases and J dropped 1 base, with 5 bases sitting between them. This CDR3 is built from 13 residues. CDR1 is SGHTA, CDR2 FQGTGA, per germline.

V gene TRBV21-1 combines with J gene TRBJ2-5; TRBD1, the D gene given by the table, was not confirmed from the DNA. TRBV21-1 is annotated as a pseudogene. The CDR3 sequence is 12 residues long. This chain's CDR3 is CASSQDQETQYF. CDR3 bases: TGTGCCAGCAGCCAGGACCAAGAGACCCAGTACTTC.

This clone was recorded only once. This sequence joins TRBV28 and TRBJ1-2, with D maybe TRBD1 (5 bases). The CDR3 is 15 amino acids. V was clipped by 2 bases and J by 1 base, with 11 bases between them. Germline CDR1 MDHEN, CDR2 SYDVKM. The chain's CDR3 is CASSLTQGRNYGYTF. The CDR3 DNA reads TGTGCCAGCAGTTTAACGCAGGGACGTAACTATGGCTACACCTTC.